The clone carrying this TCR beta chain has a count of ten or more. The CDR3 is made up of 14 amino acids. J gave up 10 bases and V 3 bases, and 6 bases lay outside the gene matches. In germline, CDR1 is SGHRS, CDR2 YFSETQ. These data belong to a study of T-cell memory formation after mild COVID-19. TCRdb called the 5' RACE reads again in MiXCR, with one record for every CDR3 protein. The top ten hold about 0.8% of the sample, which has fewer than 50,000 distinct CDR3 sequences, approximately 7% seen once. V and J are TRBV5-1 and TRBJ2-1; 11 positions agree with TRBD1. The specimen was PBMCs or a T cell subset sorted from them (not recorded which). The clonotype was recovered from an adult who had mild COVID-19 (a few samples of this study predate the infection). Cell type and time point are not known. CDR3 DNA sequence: TGCGCCAGCAGCTCCGGACAGGGGGCACGAGAGCAGTTCTTC. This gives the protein CASSSGQGAREQFF.